This T cell receptor beta chain originates from a study of CD8+ T cells in alopecia areata. General study findings and limits: Patients shared TCRs less clearly than mice did, possibly for HLA-related reasons.

The pooled cutaneous lymph node cells were sorted using several markers (CD4, CD8alpha, NKG2D, NKG2ACE and others). J lost 3 bases, V lost 0 bases, and 2 bases had no gene match. Germline CDR1 NSHNY, CDR2 SYGAGN. This CDR3 contains 14 residues. As regards this clone: Antigen unknown. Genes and germline are mouse. The observed sequence ends 4 residues before the CDR3 terminus, with the missing tail filled in from the germline J gene.

cDNA prepared by RNA extraction and subsequent reverse transcription served as the template for sequencing. Assay used: immunoSEQ multiplex PCR; TCRdb lists only in-frame clones, some missing. Recorded here are approximately 300,000 clones, none singletons. Sequencing was carried out using CD4+ T cells sorted from a lymph node. The sequence came from a C3H/HeJ mouse with alopecia areata. This line is of MHC haplotype H2-k. J is TRBJ2-7 and V is TRBV13-1; 8 bases are shared with TRBD1. CDR3 DNA (partial): TGTGCCAGCAGTGATGGCAGGGGGCTCTAT. Translating gives CASSDGRGLY. The entire CDR3 protein reads CASSDGRGLYEQYF.